The source of this T cell receptor beta chain is a study of cytomegalovirus exposure and HLA in healthy donors. After removal of 1 base from V and 1 base from J, the junction contained 5 bases not matched to a gene. CDR3 size: 16 residues. From germline, CDR1 is LGHNA and CDR2 YSLEER. Both 60 Vbeta primers and 13 Jbeta primers went into the PCR. Clones were sequenced by immunoSEQ multiplex PCR, and TCRdb holds only the in-frame ones, with some missing. Of 150,000 to 200,000 clones listed, 80% were seen once; the top ten hold 1.2% to 1.5%. This clonotype originated in a girl aged 10-17 years in good health and CMV-seropositive. Sequenced material: PBMCs. The rearrangement links TRBV4-3 to TRBJ2-5, with 8 bases lining up with TRBD2. CDR3 coding DNA: TGCGCCAGCAGCCAAGGAGCGGGAGCTTCCCAAGAGACCCAGTACTTC. Protein sequence: CASSQGAGASQETQYF.